Listed below are T cell receptor beta chains from one sample, sequenced in a study of T cells in Graves' hyperthyroidism and ophthalmopathy. TCRdb recomputed calls from the multiplex PCR reads with MiXCR, one row per CDR3 protein. The sample has about 250,000 distinct CDR3 sequences; 20% to 25% are singletons. The source material was blood. The receptors shown here come from a man aged 30 to 45 with Graves' ophthalmopathy. Each CDR3 is given with its conserved first and last residue. A D gene is named only where the DNA matches it firmly. Clone size is not always given. Where it is, it says once, few, many or a class for expanded clones.

D | size | J | V | DNA | CDR3
. | . | TRBJ1-1 | TRBV4-1 | TGCGCCACCCAACAGGGTAGGGGCACTGAAGCTTTCTTT | CATQQGRGTEAFF
TRBD1 | . | TRBJ2-7 | TRBV6-1 | TGTGCCAGTAGGACGGGACAGGGACCCTACGAGCAGTACTTC | CASRTGQGPYEQYF
TRBD2 | many | TRBJ2-1 | TRBV30 | TGTGCCTGGAGTGAGGCTAGCGGGAGGAGGCAGTTCTTC | CAWSEASGRRQFF
TRBD1 | . | TRBJ1-5 | TRBV24-1 | TGTGCCACCAGTGGACAGGGGGCTAATCAGCCCCAGCATTTT | CATSGQGANQPQHF
. | few | TRBJ2-5 | TRBV5-1 | TGCGCCAGCAGCTTCGGCGGGTCAAGGTTAGAGACCCAGTACTTC | CASSFGGSRLETQYF
. | . | TRBJ1-2 | TRBV5-1 | TGCGCCAGCAAAAGGGGGGAAGACTATGGCTACACCTTC | CASKRGEDYGYTF
TRBD1 | many | TRBJ1-2 | TRBV15 | TGTGCCACCAGCGGAGAGAGAAGACAGGGAGAGTATGGCTACACCTTC | CATSGERRQGEYGYTF
. | many | TRBJ2-1 | TRBV7-3 | TGTGCCAGCAGCTTAAGGGGGCCTTCCGTGGACAATGAGCAGTTCTTC | CASSLRGPSVDNEQFF
. | few | TRBJ1-3 | TRBV5-1 | TGCGCCAGCAGCTTGGGCCGGGGAGCTGGAAACACCATATATTTT | CASSLGRGAGNTIYF
TRBD1 | few | TRBJ1-2 | TRBV18 | TGTGCCAGCTCATCAAACAGGCAGGGGGCTTACTATGGCTACACCTTC | CASSSNRQGAYYGYTF
. | . | TRBJ1-4 | TRBV5-5 | TGTGCCAGCAGCTTTTATCCAGGGCCAACTAATGAAAAACTGTTTTTT | CASSFYPGPTNEKLFF